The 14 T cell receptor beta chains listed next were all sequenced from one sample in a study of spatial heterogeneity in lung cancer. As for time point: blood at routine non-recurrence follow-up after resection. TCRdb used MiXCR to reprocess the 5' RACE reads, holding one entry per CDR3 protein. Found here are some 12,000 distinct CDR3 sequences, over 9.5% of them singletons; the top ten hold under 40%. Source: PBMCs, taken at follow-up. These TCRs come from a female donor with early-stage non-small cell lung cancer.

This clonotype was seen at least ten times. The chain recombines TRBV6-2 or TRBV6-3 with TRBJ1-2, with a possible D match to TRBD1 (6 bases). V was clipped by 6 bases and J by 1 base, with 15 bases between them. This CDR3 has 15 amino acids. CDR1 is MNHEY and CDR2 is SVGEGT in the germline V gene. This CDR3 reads CASSPVGTYNYGYTF. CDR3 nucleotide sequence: TGTGCCAGCAGCCCGGTCGGGACATATAACTATGGCTACACCTTC.

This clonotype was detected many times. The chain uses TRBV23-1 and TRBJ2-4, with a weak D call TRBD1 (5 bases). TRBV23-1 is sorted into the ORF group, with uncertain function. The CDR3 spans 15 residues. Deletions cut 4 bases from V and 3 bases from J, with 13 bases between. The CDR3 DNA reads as TGCGCCAGCAGTCCCTTTTACCAGGGCAAAAACATTCAGTACTTC. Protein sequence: CASSPFYQGKNIQYF.

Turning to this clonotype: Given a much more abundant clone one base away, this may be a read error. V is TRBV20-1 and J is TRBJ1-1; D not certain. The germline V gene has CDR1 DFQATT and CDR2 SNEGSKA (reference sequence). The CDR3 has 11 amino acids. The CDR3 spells CSDRDPTEAFF. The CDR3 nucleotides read TGCAGTGATAGAGATCCAACTGAAGCTTTCTTT.

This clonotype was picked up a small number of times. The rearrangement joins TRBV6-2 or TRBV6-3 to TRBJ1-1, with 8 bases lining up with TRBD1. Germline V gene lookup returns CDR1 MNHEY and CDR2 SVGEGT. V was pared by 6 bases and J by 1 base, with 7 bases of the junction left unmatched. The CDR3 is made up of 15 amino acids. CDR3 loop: CASSRQGNRNTEAFF. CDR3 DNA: TGTGCCAGCAGCCGACAGGGGAATCGGAACACTGAAGCTTTCTTT.

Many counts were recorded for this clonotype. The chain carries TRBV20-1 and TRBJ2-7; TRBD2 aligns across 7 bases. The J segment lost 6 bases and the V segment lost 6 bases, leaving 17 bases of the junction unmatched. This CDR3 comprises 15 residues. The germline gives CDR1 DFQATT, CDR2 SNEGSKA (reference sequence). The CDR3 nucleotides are TGCAGTGCAGTGGGTGCAGCGGGGCCTCGGCGCGAGCAGTACGTC. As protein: CSAVGAAGPRREQYV.

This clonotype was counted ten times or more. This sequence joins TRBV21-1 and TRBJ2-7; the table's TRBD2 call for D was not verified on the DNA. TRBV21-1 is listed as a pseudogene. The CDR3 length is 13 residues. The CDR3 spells CASSRARSRLLPV. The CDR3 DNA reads TGTGCCAGCAGCAGAGCGAGGTCGAGACTGCTCCCCGTC.

CDR3 loop: CASSLLGEYQPQHF. CDR3 DNA: TGTGCCAGCAGTCTTCTTGGAGAATATCAGCCCCAGCATTTT. V gene TRBV27 combines with J gene TRBJ1-5; D is undetermined. Germline V gives CDR1 MNHEY, CDR2 SMNVEV (reference sequence). This CDR3 has 14 residues. Trimming shortened V by 5 bases and J by 5 bases, and 13 bases separated the two germline ends.

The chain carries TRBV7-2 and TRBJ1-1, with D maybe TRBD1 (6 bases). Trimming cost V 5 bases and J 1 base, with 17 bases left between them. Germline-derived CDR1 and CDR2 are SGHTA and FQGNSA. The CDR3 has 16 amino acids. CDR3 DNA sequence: TGTGCCAGCAGCCCTCTACCGGGACAAGGGAACACTGAAGCTTTCTTT. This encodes CASSPLPGQGNTEAFF. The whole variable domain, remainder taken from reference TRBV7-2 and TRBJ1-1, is GAGVSQSPSNKVTEKGKDVELRCDPISGHTALYWYRQSLGQGLEFLIYFQGNSAPDKSGLPSDRFSAERTGGSVSTLTIQRTQQEDSAVYLCASSPLPGQGNTEAFFGQGTRLTVV.

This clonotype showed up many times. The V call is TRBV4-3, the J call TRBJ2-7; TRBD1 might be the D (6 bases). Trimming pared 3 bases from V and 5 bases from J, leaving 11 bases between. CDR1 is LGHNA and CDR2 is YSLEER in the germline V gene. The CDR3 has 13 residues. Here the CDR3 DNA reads TGCGCCAGCAGCCACCGGGACACCCACGAGCAGTACTTC. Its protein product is CASSHRDTHEQYF.

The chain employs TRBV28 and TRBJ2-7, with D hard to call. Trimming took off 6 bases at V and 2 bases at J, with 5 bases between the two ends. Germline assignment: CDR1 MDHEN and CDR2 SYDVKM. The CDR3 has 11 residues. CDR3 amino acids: CASSPTYEQYF. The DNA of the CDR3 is TGTGCCAGCAGCCCGACCTACGAGCAGTACTTC.

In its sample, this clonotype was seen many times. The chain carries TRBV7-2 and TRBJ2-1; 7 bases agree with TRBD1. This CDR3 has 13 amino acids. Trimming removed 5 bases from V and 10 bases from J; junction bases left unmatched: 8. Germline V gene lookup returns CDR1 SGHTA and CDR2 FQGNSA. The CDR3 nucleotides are TGTGCCAGCAGCAATCGCAGGGGGTTAGAGCAGTTCTTC. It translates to CASSNRRGLEQFF.

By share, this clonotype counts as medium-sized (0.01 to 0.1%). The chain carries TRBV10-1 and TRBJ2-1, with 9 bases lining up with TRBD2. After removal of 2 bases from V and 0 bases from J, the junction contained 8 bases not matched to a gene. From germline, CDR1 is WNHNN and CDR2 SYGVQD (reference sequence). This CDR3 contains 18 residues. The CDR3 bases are TGCGCCAGCAGTGAGATGTCTAGCGGGGCCAGCTCCTACAATGAGCAGTTCTTC. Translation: CASSEMSSGASSYNEQFF.

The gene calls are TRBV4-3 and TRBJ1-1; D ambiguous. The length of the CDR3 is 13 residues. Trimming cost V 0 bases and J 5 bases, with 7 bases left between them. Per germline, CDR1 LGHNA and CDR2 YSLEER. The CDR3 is CASSQEAETEAFF. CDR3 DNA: TGCGCCAGCAGCCAAGAGGCCGAGACTGAAGCTTTCTTT.

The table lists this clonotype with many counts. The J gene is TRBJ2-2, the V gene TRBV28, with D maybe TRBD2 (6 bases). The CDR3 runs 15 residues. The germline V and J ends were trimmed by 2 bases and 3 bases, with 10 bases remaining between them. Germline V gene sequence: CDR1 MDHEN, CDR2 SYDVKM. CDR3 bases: TGTGCCAGCAGTTTAGGACTACTAGACACCGGGGAGCTGTTTTTT. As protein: CASSLGLLDTGELFF.